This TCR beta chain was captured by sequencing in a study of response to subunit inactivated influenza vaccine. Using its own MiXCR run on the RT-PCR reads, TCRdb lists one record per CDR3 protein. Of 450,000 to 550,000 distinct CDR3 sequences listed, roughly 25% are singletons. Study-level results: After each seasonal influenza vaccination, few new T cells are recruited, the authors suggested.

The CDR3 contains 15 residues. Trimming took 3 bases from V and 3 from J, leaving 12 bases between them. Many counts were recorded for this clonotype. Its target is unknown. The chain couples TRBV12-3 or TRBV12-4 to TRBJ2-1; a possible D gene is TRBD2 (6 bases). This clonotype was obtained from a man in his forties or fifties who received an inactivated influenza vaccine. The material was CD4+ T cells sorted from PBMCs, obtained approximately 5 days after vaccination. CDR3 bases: TGTGCCAGCAGTTTTTCAAGCGGGCTCTACAATGAGCAGTTCTTC. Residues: CASSFSSGLYNEQFF.